This T cell receptor beta chain was sequenced for a study of graft-versus-host responses after intestinal transplantation. The germline gives CDR1 SQVTM, CDR2 ANQGSEA. V gave up 7 bases and J gave up 7 bases; unmatched junction bases: 6. This CDR3 is 14 amino acids long. Produced via immunoSEQ multiplex PCR; TCRdb's table is partial and in-frame only. Among over 80,000 clones, 90% to 95% were seen once, and the ten largest hold approximately 0.17%. Of note for this clone: What it recognizes is unknown.

The V call is TRBV29-1, the J call TRBJ2-1; 14 nucleotides match TRBD2. The origin of this receptor is a human donor who was the organ donor for an intestinal transplant. Sequencing was performed on unstimulated CD4+ T cells sorted from spleen or lymph node cells, taken before transplant. For the CDR3, the DNA is TGCAGCGCCCAGACTAGCGGGGGGGCGAATGAGCAGTTCTTC. It specifies CSAQTSGGANEQFF.